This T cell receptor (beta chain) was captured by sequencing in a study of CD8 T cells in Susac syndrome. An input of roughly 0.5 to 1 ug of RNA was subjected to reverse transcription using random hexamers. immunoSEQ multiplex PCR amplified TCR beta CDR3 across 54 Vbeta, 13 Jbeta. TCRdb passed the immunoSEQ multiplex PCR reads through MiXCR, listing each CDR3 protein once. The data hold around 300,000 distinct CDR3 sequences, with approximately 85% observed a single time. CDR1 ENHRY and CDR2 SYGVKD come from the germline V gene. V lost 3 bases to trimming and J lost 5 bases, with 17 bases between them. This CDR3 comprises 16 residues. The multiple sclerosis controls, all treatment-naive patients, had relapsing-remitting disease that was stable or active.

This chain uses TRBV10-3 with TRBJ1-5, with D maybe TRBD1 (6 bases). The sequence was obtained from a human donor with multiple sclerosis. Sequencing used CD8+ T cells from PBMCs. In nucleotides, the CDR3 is TGTGCCATCAGTGATTGGGACACGTCTTGGGATCAGCCCCAGCATTTT. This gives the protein CAISDWDTSWDQPQHF.